This T cell receptor beta chain came from a study of tissue T cells after allogeneic stem cell transplantation. Notes on the study in general: Blood and spleen captured only part of the tissue TCR repertoire.

Repertoires were generated with immunoSEQ multiplex PCR, while TCRdb's copy carries only in-frame clones and drops some. The table includes roughly 25,000 clones, more than 60% detected once. Points on this clone: Its target is not known.

V was pared by 5 bases and J by 5 bases, with 6 bases of the junction left unmatched. CDR3 size: 15 residues. CDR1 is SGHNT, CDR2 YENEEA, per germline. The origin of this receptor is a female donor at least 60 years old with lung cancer. This chain links TRBV11-3 with TRBJ1-4, with TRBD1 matching 9 bases. Source: tissue from the ileum, taken at autopsy. CDR3 DNA sequence: TGTGCCAGCAGCCCGGGGACAGGGCTGAATGAAAAACTGTTTTTT. The encoded protein is CASSPGTGLNEKLFF.